In this sample, the clone carrying this TCR beta chain turned up many times. The antigen remains undetermined. Donors gave 8 to 10 milliliters of peripheral blood apiece. CDR3 length: 15 amino acids. Trimming at V came to 1 base and at J to 3 bases, leaving 7 bases not matched to a gene. CDR1 SGHDT and CDR2 YYEEEE come from the germline V gene. These data originate in a study of blood T cells in healthy people across ages. Regarding the study as a whole: The recorded TCR beta diversity per million T cells decreased in a roughly linear manner with age.

PCR was performed a second time for about 7 to 12 cycles using a sample-barcoded 5' primer and a J-beta primer mix. TCRdb redid the calling of the 5' RACE reads with MiXCR, one entry per CDR3 protein. The data contain over 550,000 distinct CDR3 sequences, approximately 30% of them singletons. The sequenced material came from blood. The V call is TRBV5-6, the J call TRBJ2-7; the match to TRBD2 covers 7 bases. The receptor was isolated from a woman of 80 years or more in good health. This CDR3 reads CASSLPGTTFYEQYF. The CDR3 region has the DNA TGTGCCAGCAGCTTGCCGGGGACTACATTCTACGAGCAGTACTTC.